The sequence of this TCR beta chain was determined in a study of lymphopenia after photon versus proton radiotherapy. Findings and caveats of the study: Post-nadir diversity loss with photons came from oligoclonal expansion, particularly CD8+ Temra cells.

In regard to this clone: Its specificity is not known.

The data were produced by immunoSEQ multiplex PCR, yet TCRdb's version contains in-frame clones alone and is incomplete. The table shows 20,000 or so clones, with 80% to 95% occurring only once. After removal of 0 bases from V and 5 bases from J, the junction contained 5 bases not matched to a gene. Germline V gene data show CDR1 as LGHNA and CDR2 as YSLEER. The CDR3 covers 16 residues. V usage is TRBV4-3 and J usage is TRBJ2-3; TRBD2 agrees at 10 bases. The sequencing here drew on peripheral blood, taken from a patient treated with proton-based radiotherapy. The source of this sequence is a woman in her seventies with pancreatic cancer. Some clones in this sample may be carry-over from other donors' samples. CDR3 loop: CASSQDASGSVDTQYF. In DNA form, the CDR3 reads TGCGCCAGCAGCCAAGACGCTAGCGGGAGTGTAGATACGCAGTATTTT.